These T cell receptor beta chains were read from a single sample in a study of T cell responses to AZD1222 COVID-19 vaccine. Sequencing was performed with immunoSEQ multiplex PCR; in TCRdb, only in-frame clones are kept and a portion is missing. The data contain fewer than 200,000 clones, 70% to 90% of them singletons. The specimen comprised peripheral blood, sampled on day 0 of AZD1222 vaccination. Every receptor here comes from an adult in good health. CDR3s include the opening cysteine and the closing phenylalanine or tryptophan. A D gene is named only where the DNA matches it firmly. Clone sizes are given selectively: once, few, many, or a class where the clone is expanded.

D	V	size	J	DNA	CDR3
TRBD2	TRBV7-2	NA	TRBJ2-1	TGTGCCAGCAGGGTGGGACTAGCGGGATTGGGCGATGAGCAGTTCTTC	CASRVGLAGLGDEQFF
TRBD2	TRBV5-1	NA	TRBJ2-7	TGCGCCAGCAGCTTCGCTAGCGGCCCCTACGAGCAGTACTTC	CASSFASGPYEQYF
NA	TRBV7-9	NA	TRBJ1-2	TGTGCCAGCAGCTTAAGTCAGGGTCTCAACTATGGCTACACCTTC	CASSLSQGLNYGYTF
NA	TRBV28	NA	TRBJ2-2	TGTGCCAGCAATACCCCGTCGGCGAACACCGGGGAGCTGTTTTTT	CASNTPSANTGELFF
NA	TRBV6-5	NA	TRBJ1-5	TGTGCCAGCAGTTCAGTCGAGAATCAGCCCCAGCATTTT	CASSSVENQPQHF
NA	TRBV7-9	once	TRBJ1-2	TGTGCCAGCAGCTTAGACAGGGTCCGAGGCTACACCTTC	CASSLDRVRGYTF
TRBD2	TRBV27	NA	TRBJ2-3	TGTGCCAGCAGTCCTCGGGTAGCGGGCCGTCCAGATACGCAGTATTTT	CASSPRVAGRPDTQYF
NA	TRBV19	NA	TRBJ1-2	TGTGCCAGTAGTCTTAAAGACGGTAACTATGGCTACACCTTC	CASSLKDGNYGYTF
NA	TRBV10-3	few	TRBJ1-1	TGTGCCATCAGTGAGGGGGGGAACACTGAAGCTTTCTTT	CAISEGGNTEAFF
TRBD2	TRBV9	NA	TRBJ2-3	TGTGCCAGCAGCGTCGCACCGGGACTAGCGGGACTTACCCCTAGCACAGATACGCAGTATTTT	CASSVAPGLAGLTPSTDTQYF
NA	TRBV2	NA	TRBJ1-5	TGTGCCAGCAGGGAAGAGGGGGGCAGCAATCAGCCCCAGCATTTT	CASREEGGSNQPQHF
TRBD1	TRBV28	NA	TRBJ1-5	TGTGCCAGCGTGCTTCAGGGGGAAAGCAATCAGCCCCAGCATTTT	CASVLQGESNQPQHF
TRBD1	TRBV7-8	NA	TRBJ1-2	TGTGCCAGCAGCCCAAGGGGCGGGACAGCCTATGGCTACACCTTC	CASSPRGGTAYGYTF
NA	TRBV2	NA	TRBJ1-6	TGTGCCAGCAGTGAACTGGGGGGCCAGGAATCACCCCTCCACTTT	CASSELGGQESPLHF
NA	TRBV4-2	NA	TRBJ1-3	TGTGCCAGCAGCCCGATGGGGAGAACTGGAAACACCATATATTTT	CASSPMGRTGNTIYF
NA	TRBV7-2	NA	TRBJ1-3	TGTGCCAGCAGCCCCAGACAGCGTGGAAACACCATATATTTT	CASSPRQRGNTIYF
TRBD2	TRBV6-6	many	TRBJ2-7	TGTGCCAGCAGTCGGGGGGAAACCTACGAGCAGTACTTC	CASSRGETYEQYF
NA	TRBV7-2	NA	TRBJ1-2	TGTGCCAGCTCCGAGGACTATGGCTACACCTTC	CASSEDYGYTF
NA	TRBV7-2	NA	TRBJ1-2	TGTGCCAGCACTCCAGCCGGGGAAGGTGGCTACACCTTC	CASTPAGEGGYTF
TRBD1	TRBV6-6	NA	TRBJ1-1	TGTGCCAGCAGTTACTCGATGGGACAGCAGAACACTGAAGCTTTCTTT	CASSYSMGQQNTEAFF
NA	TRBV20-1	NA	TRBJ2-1	TGCAGTGCTAGACCTTACAATGAGCAGTTCTTC	CSARPYNEQFF
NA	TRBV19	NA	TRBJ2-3	TGTGCCAGTAGCGTTACTAGCCTGAGGACAGATACGCAGTATTTT	CASSVTSLRTDTQYF
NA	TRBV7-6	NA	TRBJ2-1	TGTGCCAGCAGCTTCGGGGGCTACTCCTACAATGAGCAGTTCTTC	CASSFGGYSYNEQFF
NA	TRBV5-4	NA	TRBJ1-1	TGTGCCAGCAGCTTATCTGGAGGGGGACCGAACACTGAAGCTTTCTTT	CASSLSGGGPNTEAFF
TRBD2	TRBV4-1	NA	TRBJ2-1	TGCGCCAGCAGTCCGCCGACCGGGGCGGGAGTATACAATGAGCAGTTCTTC	CASSPPTGAGVYNEQFF
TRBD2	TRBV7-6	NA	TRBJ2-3	TGTGCCAGCAGCTTCCTAGCGGGAGAAAGCACAGATACGCAGTATTTT	CASSFLAGESTDTQYF
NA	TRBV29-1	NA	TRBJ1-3	TGCAGCGTTGAGTTAGCCAGCGCCGGAAACACCATATATTTT	CSVELASAGNTIYF
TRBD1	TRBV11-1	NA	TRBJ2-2	TGTGCCAGCAGCGACAGGGGACGGAACACCGGGGAGCTGTTTTTT	CASSDRGRNTGELFF
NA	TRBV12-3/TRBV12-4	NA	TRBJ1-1	TGTGCCAGCAGTTTTGGGGTGGGGAATGAAGCTTTCTTT	CASSFGVGNEAFF
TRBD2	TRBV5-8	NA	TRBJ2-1	TGTGCCAGTCGACTAGCGGGGGGGATCAATGAGCAGTTCTTC	CASRLAGGINEQFF
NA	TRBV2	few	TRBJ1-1	TGTGCCAGCAGTGAAGATCTATACACTGAAGCTTTCTTT	CASSEDLYTEAFF
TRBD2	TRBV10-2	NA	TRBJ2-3	TGCGCCAGCAGTACTAGCGGGGCGAGCACAGATACGCAGTATTTT	CASSTSGASTDTQYF
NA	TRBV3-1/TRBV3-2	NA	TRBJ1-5	TGTGCCAGCAGCCACAGAGGGGGGAATCAGCCCCAGCATTTT	CASSHRGGNQPQHF
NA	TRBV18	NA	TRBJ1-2	TGTGCCAGCTCACGAATGGAGAACTATGGCTACACCTTC	CASSRMENYGYTF
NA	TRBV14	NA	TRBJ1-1	TGTGCCAGCAGCCAAGCATCAATGAACACTGAAGCTTTCTTT	CASSQASMNTEAFF
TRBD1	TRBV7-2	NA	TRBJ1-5	TGTGCCAGCAGCCTTAGTTGGATCGGACAGGCGGGCAATCAGCCCCAGCATTTT	CASSLSWIGQAGNQPQHF
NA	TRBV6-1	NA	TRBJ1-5	TGTGCCAGCAGTGAACCCCAGCCCCAGCATTTT	CASSEPQPQHF
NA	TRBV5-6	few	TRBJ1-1	TGTGCCAGCACTGTGAGTTATGGGGACACTGAAGCTTTCTTT	CASTVSYGDTEAFF
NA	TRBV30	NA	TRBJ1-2	TGTGCCTGGAGCCTTACTCAGGGAAGCTACACCTTC	CAWSLTQGSYTF
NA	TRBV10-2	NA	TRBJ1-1	TGCGCCAGCAGCAGACGTGGGGGGGCCGGAATGAACACTGAAGCTTTCTTT	CASSRRGGAGMNTEAFF
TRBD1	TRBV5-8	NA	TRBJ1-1	TGTGCCAGCAGCTTGTGGACAGGTGGGAACACTGAAGCTTTCTTT	CASSLWTGGNTEAFF
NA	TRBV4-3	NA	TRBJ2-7	TGCGCCAGCAGCCCAAGTCTCGGGAGCTTTAATGAGCAGTACTTC	CASSPSLGSFNEQYF
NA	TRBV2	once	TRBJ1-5	TGTGCCAGCAGTGGGGAGAACAATCAGCCCCAGCATTTT	CASSGENNQPQHF
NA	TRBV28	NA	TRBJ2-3	TGTGCCAGCAGTTTTTCCTGGCAGGTGGATACGCAGTATTTT	CASSFSWQVDTQYF
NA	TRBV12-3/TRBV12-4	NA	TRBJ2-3	TGTGCCAGCAGTTTGGAGGGTACGCAGTATTTT	CASSLEGTQYF
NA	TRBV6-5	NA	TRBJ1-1	TGTGCCAGCAACCGGGACGGAAGCACTGAAGCTTTCTTT	CASNRDGSTEAFF
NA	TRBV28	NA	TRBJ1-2	TGTGCCAGCAGTTTTGGGGGCCGGTATGGCTACACCTTC	CASSFGGRYGYTF
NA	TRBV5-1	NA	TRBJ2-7	TGCGCCAGCAGCTTAGGGTTGGGCGGTAGCGGAGCTACCTACGAGCAGTACTTC	CASSLGLGGSGATYEQYF
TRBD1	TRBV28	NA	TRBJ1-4	TGTGCCAGCAGTTTAGATACAGGGGGCGCAGAAAAACTGTTTTTT	CASSLDTGGAEKLFF
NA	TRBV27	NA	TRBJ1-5	TGTGCCAGCAGTTTTACGGGGGGATGGCAGCCCCAGCATTTT	CASSFTGGWQPQHF
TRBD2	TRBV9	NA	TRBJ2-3	TGTGCCAGCAGCTACAAGAGCGGGGGGGCCACAGATACGCAGTATTTT	CASSYKSGGATDTQYF
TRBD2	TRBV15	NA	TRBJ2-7	TGTGCCACCAGCAGGGGGACTAGCGGGCCCGGGGTCGGGCAGTACTTC	CATSRGTSGPGVGQYF
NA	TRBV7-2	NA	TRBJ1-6	TGTGCCAGCAGCTTATATGCAGGGCGATCTAATAATTCACCCCTCCACTTT	CASSLYAGRSNNSPLHF
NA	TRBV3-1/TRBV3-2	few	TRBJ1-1	TGTGCCAGCAGCCAAGTGGGCAGTAACACTGAAGCTTTCTTT	CASSQVGSNTEAFF